The clone carrying this T cell receptor beta chain was counted many times. Its antigen remains unknown. This CDR3 is 15 amino acids long. V shed 4 bases and J shed 4 bases, with 16 bases lying between them. This sample was taken from a study of T cells after yellow fever vaccination. Whole-study findings and limits: Any FACS-sorted repertoire could hold abundant clonotypes that contaminate it from the bulk population.

Using its own MiXCR run on the 5' RACE reads, TCRdb lists one record per CDR3 protein. The sample consists of around 310,000 distinct CDR3 sequences, roughly 4% of them appearing once. The origin of this receptor is a man aged 18 to 29 who received the YFV17D yellow fever vaccine. The chain uses TRBV12-3 or TRBV12-4 and TRBJ1-1; no reliable D call. The sample consisted of PBMCs, taken on the day of the yellow fever booster vaccination. The CDR3 DNA reads as TGTGCCAGCAGTTACTCCTACCCGGGAGGCACTGAAGCTTTCTTT. Amino acid sequence: CASSYSYPGGTEAFF.